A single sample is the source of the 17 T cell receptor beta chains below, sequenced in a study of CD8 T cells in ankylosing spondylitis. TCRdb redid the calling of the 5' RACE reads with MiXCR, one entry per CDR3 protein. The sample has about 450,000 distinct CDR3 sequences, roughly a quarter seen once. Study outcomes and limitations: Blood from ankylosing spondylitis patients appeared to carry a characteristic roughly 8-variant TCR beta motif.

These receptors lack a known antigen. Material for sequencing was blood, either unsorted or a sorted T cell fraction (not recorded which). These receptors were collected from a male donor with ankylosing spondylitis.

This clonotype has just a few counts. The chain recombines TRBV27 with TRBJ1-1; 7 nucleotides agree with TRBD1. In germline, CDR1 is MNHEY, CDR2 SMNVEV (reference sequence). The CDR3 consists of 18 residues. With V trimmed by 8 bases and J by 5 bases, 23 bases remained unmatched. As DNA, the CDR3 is TGTGCCAGCCATTCCGATACCAGGCGACACAGGGGTGGAACTGAAGCTTTCTTT. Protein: CASHSDTRRHRGGTEAFF.

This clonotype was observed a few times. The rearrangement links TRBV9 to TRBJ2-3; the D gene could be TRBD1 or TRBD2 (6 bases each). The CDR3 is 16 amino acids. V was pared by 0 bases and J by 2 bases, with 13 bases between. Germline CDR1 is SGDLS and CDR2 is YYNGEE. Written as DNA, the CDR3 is TGTGCCAGCAGCGTAGGATCGGGGGCCTACACAGATACGCAGTATTTT. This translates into CASSVGSGAYTDTQYF.

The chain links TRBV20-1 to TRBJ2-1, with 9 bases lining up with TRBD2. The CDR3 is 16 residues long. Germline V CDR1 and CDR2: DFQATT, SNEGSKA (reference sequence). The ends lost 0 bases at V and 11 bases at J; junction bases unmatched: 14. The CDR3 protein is CSARDRLAAVNEKQFF. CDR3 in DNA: TGCAGTGCTAGAGATCGACTAGCGGCGGTTAATGAGAAGCAGTTCTTC.

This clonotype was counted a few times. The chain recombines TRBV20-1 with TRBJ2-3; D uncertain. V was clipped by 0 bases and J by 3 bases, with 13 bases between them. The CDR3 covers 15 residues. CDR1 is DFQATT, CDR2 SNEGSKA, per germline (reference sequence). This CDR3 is CSARDPGYGTDTQYF. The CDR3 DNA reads TGCAGTGCTAGAGATCCCGGCTATGGAACAGATACGCAGTATTTT.

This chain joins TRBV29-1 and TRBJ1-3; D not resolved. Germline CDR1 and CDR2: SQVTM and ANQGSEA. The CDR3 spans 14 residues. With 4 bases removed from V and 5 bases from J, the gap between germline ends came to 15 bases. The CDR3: CSVVTEDGRNTIYF. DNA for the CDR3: TGCAGCGTTGTTACAGAAGATGGTCGAAACACCATATATTTT.

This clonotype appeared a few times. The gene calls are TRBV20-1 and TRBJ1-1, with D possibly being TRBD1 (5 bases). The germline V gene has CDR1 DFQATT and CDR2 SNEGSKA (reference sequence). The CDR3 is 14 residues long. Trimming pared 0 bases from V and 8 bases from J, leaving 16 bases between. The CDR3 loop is CSAREGRGIAEAFF. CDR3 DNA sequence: TGCAGTGCTAGAGAGGGTCGGGGGATCGCCGAAGCTTTCTTT.

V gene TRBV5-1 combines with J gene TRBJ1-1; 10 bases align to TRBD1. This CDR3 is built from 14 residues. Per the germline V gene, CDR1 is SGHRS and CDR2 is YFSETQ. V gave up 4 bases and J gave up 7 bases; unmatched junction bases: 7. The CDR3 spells CASSPRTGGNEAFF. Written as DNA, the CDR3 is TGCGCCAGCAGCCCGAGGACAGGGGGGAATGAAGCTTTCTTT. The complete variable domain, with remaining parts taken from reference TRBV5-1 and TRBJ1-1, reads KAGVTQTPRYLIKTRGQQVTLSCSPISGHRSVSWYQQTPGQGLQFLFEYFSETQRNKGNFPGRFSGRQFSNSRSEMNVSTLELGDSALYLCASSPRTGGNEAFFGQGTRLTVV.

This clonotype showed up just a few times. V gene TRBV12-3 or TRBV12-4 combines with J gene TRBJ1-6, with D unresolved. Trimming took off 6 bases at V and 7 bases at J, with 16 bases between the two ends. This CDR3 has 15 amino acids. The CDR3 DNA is TGTGCCAGCAGACGACACGGGATGATGAATTCACCCCTCCACTTT. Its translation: CASRRHGMMNSPLHF.

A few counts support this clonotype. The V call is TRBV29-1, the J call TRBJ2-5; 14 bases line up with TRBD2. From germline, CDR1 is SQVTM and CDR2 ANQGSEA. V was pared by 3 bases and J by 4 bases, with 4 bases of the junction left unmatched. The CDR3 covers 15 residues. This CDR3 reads CSVEGLAGDIETQYF. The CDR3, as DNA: TGCAGCGTTGAGGGACTAGCGGGAGATATAGAGACCCAGTACTTC.

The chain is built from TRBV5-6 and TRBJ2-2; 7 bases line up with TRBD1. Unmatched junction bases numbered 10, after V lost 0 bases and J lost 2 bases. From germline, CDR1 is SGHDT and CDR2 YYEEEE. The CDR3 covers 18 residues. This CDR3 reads CASSLADRVRGNTGELFF. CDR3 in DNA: TGTGCCAGCAGCTTGGCCGACAGGGTTAGAGGAAACACCGGGGAGCTGTTTTTT.

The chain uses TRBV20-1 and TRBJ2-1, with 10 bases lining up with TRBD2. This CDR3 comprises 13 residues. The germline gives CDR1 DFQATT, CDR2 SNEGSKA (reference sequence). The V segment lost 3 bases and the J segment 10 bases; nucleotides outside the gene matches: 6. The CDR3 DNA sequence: TGCAGTGCTAGGGGTAGCGGGAGGAGGGAGCAGTTCTTC. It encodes CSARGSGRREQFF.

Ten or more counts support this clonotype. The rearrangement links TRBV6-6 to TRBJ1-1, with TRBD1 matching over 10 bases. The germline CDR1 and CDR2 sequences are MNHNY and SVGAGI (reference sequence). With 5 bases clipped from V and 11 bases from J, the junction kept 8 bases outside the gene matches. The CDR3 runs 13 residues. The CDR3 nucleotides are TGTGCCAGCAGTCCGACAGGGGGCGGGAAGGCTTTCTTT. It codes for CASSPTGGGKAFF.

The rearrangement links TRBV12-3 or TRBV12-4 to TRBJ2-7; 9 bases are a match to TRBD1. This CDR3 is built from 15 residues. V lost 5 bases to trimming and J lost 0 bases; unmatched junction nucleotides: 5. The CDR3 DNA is TGTGCCAGCAGTCTCTGGACAGGGGACTCCTACGAGCAGTACTTC. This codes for CASSLWTGDSYEQYF.

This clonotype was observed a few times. CDR3 bases: TGTGCCAGCAGTGACGGACAGGGCGAAGAGACCCAGTACTTC. Its translation: CASSDGQGEETQYF. The rearrangement links TRBV2 to TRBJ2-5; the match to TRBD1 covers 8 bases. The junction had 3 bases not matched to a gene; V was cut back by 3 bases and J by 3 bases. The CDR3 is 14 residues long. CDR1 and CDR2 from the germline V gene are SNHLY and FYNNEI.

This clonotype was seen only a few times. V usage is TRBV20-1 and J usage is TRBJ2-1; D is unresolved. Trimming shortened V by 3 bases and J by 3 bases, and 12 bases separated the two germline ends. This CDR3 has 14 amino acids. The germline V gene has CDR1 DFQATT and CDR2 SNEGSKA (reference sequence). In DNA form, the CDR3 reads TGCAGTGCTAGTCTGTGGAAAGGCTACAATGAGCAGTTCTTC. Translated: CSASLWKGYNEQFF.

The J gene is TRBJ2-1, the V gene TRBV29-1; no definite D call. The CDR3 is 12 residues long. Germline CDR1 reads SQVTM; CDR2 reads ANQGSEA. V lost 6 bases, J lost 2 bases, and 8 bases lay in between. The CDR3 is CSVATTYNEQFF. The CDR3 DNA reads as TGCAGCGTCGCGACGACCTACAATGAGCAGTTCTTC.

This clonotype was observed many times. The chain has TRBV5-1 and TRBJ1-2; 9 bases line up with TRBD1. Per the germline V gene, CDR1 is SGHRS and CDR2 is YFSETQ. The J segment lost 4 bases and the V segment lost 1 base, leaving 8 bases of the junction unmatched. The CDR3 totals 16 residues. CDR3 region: CASSLTGTGSAYGYTF. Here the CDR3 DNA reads TGCGCCAGCAGCTTGACCGGGACAGGGTCGGCCTATGGCTACACCTTC. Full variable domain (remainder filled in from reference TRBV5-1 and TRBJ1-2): KAGVTQTPRYLIKTRGQQVTLSCSPISGHRSVSWYQQTPGQGLQFLFEYFSETQRNKGNFPGRFSGRQFSNSRSEMNVSTLELGDSALYLCASSLTGTGSAYGYTFGSGTRLTVV.